This T cell receptor beta chain was retrieved from a study of blood T cells in healthy people across ages. Caucasian, healthy and from Russia, the donors were aged between about 6 and 90. PCR was performed a second time for about 7 to 12 cycles using a sample-barcoded 5' primer and a J-beta primer mix. TCRdb itself ran the 5' RACE reads through MiXCR, one entry per CDR3 protein. The sample records just under 550,000 distinct CDR3 sequences, 24% being singletons. Germline values: CDR1 SGHAT, CDR2 FQNNGV. This CDR3 has 17 amino acids. Trimming removed 2 bases at V and 2 bases at J, with 15 bases between. The same sample was also studied in work on T cells of mothers and their children. From that paper: Thymic selection molds TCR recombination output in a comparable way in related and unrelated pairs.

This TCR derives from a boy between 10 and 17 years old in good health. V is TRBV11-2 and J is TRBJ2-2; D is perhaps TRBD2 (5 bases). The sequencing sample was made of blood. Written as DNA, the CDR3 is TGTGCCAGCAGCTTAAGAGCTGGGAGATCTAACACCGGGGAGCTGTTTTTT. This sequence encodes CASSLRAGRSNTGELFF.